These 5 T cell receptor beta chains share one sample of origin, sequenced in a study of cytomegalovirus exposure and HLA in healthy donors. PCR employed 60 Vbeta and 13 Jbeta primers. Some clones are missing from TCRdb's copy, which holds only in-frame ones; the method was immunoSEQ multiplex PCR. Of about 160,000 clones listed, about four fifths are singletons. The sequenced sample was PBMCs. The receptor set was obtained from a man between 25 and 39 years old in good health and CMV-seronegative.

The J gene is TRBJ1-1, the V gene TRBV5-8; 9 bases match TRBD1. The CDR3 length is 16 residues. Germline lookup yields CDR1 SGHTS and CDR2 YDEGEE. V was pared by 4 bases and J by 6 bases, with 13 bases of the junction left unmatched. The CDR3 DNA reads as TGTGCCAGCAGCCGATCCAAAACAGGGGGCAGGCCTGAAGCTTTCTTT. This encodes CASSRSKTGGRPEAFF.

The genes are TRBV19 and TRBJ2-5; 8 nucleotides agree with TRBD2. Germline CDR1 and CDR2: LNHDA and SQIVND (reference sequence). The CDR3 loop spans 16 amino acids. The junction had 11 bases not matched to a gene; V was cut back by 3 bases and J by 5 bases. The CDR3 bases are TGTGCCAGTAGTATCCCCGGCGCGGGCGGGAGGGAGACCCAGTACTTC. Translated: CASSIPGAGGRETQYF.

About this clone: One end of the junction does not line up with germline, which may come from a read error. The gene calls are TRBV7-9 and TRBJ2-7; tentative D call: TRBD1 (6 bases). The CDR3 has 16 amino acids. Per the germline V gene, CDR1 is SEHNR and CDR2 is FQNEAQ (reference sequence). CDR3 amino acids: CSSSSIRAGDSYEQYF. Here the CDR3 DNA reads TGTTCCAGCAGCTCAATTAGGGCAGGGGACTCCTACGAGCAGTACTTC.

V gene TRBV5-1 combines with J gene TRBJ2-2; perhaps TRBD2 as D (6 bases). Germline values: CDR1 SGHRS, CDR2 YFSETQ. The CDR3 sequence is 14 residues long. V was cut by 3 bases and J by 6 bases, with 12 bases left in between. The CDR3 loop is CASSWRLVPGELFF. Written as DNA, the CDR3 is TGCGCCAGCAGCTGGCGACTAGTACCCGGGGAGCTGTTTTTT.

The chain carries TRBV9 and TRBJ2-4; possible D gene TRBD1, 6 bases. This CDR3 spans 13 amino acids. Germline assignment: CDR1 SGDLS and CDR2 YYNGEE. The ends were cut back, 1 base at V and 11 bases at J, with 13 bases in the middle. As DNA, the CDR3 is TGTGCCAGCAGCGTATGGGGCCAGGGGTTTCAGTACTTC. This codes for CASSVWGQGFQYF.